This T cell receptor beta chain was documented in a study of blood T cell repertoires in COVID-19. For the study at large: PBMCs, B-cell-depleted T cells, or T cells were the source of the cDNA or gDNA that made up the material.

CDR3 length: 14 amino acids. Germline trimming cut 4 bases from V and 6 bases from J; bases unmatched to any gene: 5. Per the germline V gene, CDR1 is LGHNA and CDR2 is YSLEER. The method was immunoSEQ multiplex PCR; TCRdb's version includes in-frame clones alone and lacks a portion of them. Of 150,000 to 200,000 clones in the sample, roughly 87% were seen once. The V call is TRBV4-3, the J call TRBJ1-5, with 8 bases identical to TRBD1. Sequenced sample: peripheral blood. This clonotype was sampled from a woman in her 70s with acute or convalescent COVID-19. CDR3 residues: CASSRDRYAQPQHF. CDR3 in DNA: TGCGCCAGCAGCCGGGACAGGTACGCTCAGCCCCAGCATTTT.